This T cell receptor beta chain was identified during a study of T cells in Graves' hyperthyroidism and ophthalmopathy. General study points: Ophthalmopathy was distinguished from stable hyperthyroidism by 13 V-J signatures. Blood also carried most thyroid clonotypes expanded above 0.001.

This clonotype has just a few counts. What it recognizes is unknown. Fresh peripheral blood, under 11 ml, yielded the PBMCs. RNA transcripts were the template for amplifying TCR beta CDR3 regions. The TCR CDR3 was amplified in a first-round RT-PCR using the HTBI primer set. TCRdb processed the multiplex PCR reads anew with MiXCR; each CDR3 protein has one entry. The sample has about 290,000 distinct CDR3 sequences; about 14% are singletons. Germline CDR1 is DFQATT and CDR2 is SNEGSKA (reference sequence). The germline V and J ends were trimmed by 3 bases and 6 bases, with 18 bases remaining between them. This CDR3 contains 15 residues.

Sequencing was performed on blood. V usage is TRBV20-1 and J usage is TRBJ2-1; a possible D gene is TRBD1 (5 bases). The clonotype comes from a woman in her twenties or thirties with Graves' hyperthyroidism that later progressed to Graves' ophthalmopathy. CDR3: CSASNRMGRGNEQFF. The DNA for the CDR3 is TGCAGTGCTAGTAACCGGATGGGAAGGGGCAATGAGCAGTTCTTC.